The 21 T cell receptor beta chains presented below share a single source sample, sequenced in a study of cytomegalovirus exposure and HLA in healthy donors. PCR used 60 Vbeta primers and 13 Jbeta primers. The assay was immunoSEQ multiplex PCR, and TCRdb's table has in-frame clones only and misses some. The sample holds some 77,000 clones; around three quarters are singletons and the top ten take around 21%. The sequenced material came from PBMCs. The receptors here all came from a woman aged 35 to 49 in good health and CMV-seropositive.

The V gene is TRBV4-1, the J gene TRBJ2-1; 9 positions match TRBD1. J lost 7 bases, V lost 0 bases, and 4 bases had no gene match. CDR1 MGHRA and CDR2 YSYEKL come from the germline V gene. The CDR3 sequence is 15 residues long. The CDR3 loop is CASSQDGTGRNEQFF. CDR3 in DNA: TGCGCCAGCAGCCAAGATGGGACAGGGAGGAATGAGCAGTTCTTC.

The chain joins TRBV18 to TRBJ1-5; D is perhaps TRBD1 (6 bases). CDR3 length: 14 amino acids. V was cut by 5 bases and J by 3 bases, with 11 bases left in between. The germline V gene has CDR1 KGHSH and CDR2 LQKENI. The CDR3 DNA sequence: TGTGCCAGCTCAGAACAGGGATCCAATCAGCCCCAGCATTTT. Protein: CASSEQGSNQPQHF.

The rearrangement joins TRBV30 to TRBJ2-3; D not resolved. V gave up 3 bases and J gave up 6 bases, with 4 bases separating them. CDR3 size: 10 residues. Germline V gene data show CDR1 as GTSNPN and CDR2 as SVGIG (reference sequence). CDR3 sequence reads: CAWREDTQYF. In DNA form, the CDR3 reads TGTGCCTGGAGAGAGGATACGCAGTATTTT. Complete variable domain (other parts from reference TRBV30 and TRBJ2-3): SQTIHQWPATLVQPVGSPLSLECTVEGTSNPNLYWYRQAAGRGLQLLFYSVGIGQISSEVPQNLSASRPQDRQFILSSKKLLLSDSGFYLCAWREDTQYFGPGTRLTVL.

The genes are TRBV29-1 and TRBJ2-5, with a tentative D call TRBD2 (6 bases). Germline CDR1 SQVTM, CDR2 ANQGSEA. The length of the CDR3 is 17 residues. Trimming removed 6 bases at V and 6 bases at J, with 29 bases between. As DNA, the CDR3 is TGCAGCGTCCCGCGAGGGAGAGGGACTCGGGCTGGGCAGACCCAGTACTTC. This gives the protein CSVPRGRGTRAGQTQYF.

This CDR3 is CAISESGQGNSPLHF. CDR3 DNA: TGTGCCATCAGTGAGTCGGGACAGGGTAATTCACCCCTCCACTTT. The chain couples TRBV10-3 to TRBJ1-6; 9 bases are a match to TRBD1. Germline V CDR1 and CDR2: ENHRY, SYGVKD. This CDR3 has 15 amino acids. Trimming took 0 bases from V and 6 from J; bases not matched to a gene: 0.

The chain has TRBV19 and TRBJ2-7; 11 bases agree with TRBD2. Germline V gene data show CDR1 as LNHDA and CDR2 as SQIVND (reference sequence). J lost 4 bases, V lost 4 bases, and 9 bases had no gene match. The CDR3 is made up of 16 amino acids. The CDR3 region has the DNA TGTGCCAGTAGTAACCCCGGGACTAGCGGAGGGTACGAGCAGTACTTC. Amino acid sequence: CASSNPGTSGGYEQYF.

The V call is TRBV2, the J call TRBJ1-1; D may be TRBD1 (6 bases). CDR3 length equals 15 residues. Germline V lookup: CDR1 SNHLY, CDR2 FYNNEI. V was trimmed by 1 base and J by 9 bases, leaving 18 bases between them. The CDR3 coding sequence is TGTGCCAGCAGTGAAGAGGGGGTTAGGTCGCCTAAAGCTTTCTTT. This codes for CASSEEGVRSPKAFF.

V gene TRBV2 combines with J gene TRBJ1-1, with D unresolved. Germline V CDR1 and CDR2: SNHLY, FYNNEI. The CDR3 length is 15 residues. Trimming left V 2 bases short and J 0 bases short, with 10 bases between. The CDR3 DNA reads as TGTGCCAGCAGTGAACTCCCAGGCATGAACACTGAAGCTTTCTTT. It is translated as CASSELPGMNTEAFF.

The chain has TRBV29-1 and TRBJ2-7, with D possibly TRBD2 on 6 matching bases. CDR1 and CDR2 (germline): SQVTM, ANQGSEA. V lost 4 bases and J 7 bases, leaving 23 bases between the germline ends. The CDR3 runs 15 residues. The CDR3 region has the DNA TGCAGCGTTGGGATTAGCGGATCCCCTAAGGAAGAGCAGTACTTC. Translated: CSVGISGSPKEEQYF.

The V call is TRBV5-1, the J call TRBJ2-7, with 8 positions matching TRBD1. CDR1 and CDR2 (germline): SGHRS, YFSETQ. The CDR3 spans 15 residues. Trimming cost V 3 bases and J 2 bases; bases outside gene matches: 7. The CDR3 is CASSSTGGFAYEQYF. The CDR3 bases are TGCGCCAGCAGCTCCACAGGGGGGTTTGCCTACGAGCAGTACTTC.

V usage is TRBV5-1 and J usage is TRBJ1-6, with D unresolved. CDR3 length: 13 amino acids. V was shortened by 1 base and J by 13 bases, with 12 bases between the two germline ends. Germline V CDR1 and CDR2: SGHRS, YFSETQ. The CDR3 region has the DNA TGCGCCAGCAGCTTGTCTGCCTCTACGCCCCTCCACTTT. Its protein is CASSLSASTPLHF.

This rearrangement joins TRBV5-1 to TRBJ2-2; the match to TRBD2 covers 8 bases. This CDR3 spans 18 amino acids. Germline CDR1 reads SGHRS; CDR2 reads YFSETQ. With 0 bases clipped from V and 5 bases from J, the junction kept 12 bases outside the gene matches. The CDR3 here is CASSLDAGGPLRTGELFF. The CDR3 DNA reads as TGCGCCAGCAGCTTGGATGCGGGGGGCCCTTTGAGGACCGGGGAGCTGTTTTTT.

The chain recombines TRBV9 with TRBJ2-3; TRBD2 matches at 9 bases. J gave up 4 bases and V 0 bases, and 9 bases lay outside the gene matches. Per the germline V gene, CDR1 is SGDLS and CDR2 is YYNGEE. The CDR3 extends over 17 amino acids. The CDR3, as DNA: TGTGCCAGCAGCGTAGGCCTAGCGGGACGGGGGTCAGATACGCAGTATTTT. Protein: CASSVGLAGRGSDTQYF. The full variable domain, completed using reference TRBV9 and TRBJ2-3, is DSGVTQTPKHLITATGQRVTLRCSPRSGDLSVYWYQQSLDQGLQFLIQYYNGEERAKGNILERFSAQQFPDLHSELNLSSLELGDSALYFCASSVGLAGRGSDTQYFGPGTRLTVL.

The J gene is TRBJ2-7, the V gene TRBV7-2, with D possibly TRBD2 on 5 matching bases. V lost 6 bases and J 2 bases, leaving 14 bases between the germline ends. Germline CDR1 and CDR2: SGHTA and FQGNSA. CDR3 length: 14 amino acids. CDR3 sequence reads: CASRAGRGTYEQYF. Here the CDR3 DNA reads TGTGCCAGCAGAGCAGGTCGGGGAACCTACGAGCAGTACTTC.

This clone was observed a handful of times. The chain carries TRBV30 and TRBJ2-7, with 9 bases aligning to TRBD1. V dropped 2 bases and J dropped 5; count of bases not matched to a gene: 7. CDR1 and CDR2 (germline): GTSNPN, SVGIG (reference sequence). The CDR3 spans 14 residues. The CDR3 nucleotides read TGTGCCTGGAGTCATATAGGGACAGGGAACGAGCAGTACTTC. This encodes CAWSHIGTGNEQYF.

The chain employs TRBV7-8 and TRBJ1-1; no clear D. The V end was cut by 0 bases, the J end by 1 base, with 9 bases between. The CDR3 totals 15 residues. Germline lookup yields CDR1 SGHVS and CDR2 FQNEAQ. CDR3 sequence: CASSLASGGNTEAFF. The CDR3 bases are TGTGCCAGCAGCTTAGCGTCGGGTGGGAACACTGAAGCTTTCTTT.

This clone was seen a few times. This sequence joins TRBV6-5 and TRBJ1-2; TRBD1 matches at 7 bases. Germline trimming cut 7 bases from V and 2 bases from J; bases unmatched to any gene: 4. The germline V gene encodes CDR1 MNHEY and CDR2 SVGAGI. The CDR3 extends over 13 amino acids. CDR3 nucleotides: TGTGCCAGCAAACAGGGGTTCAACTATGGCTACACCTTC. Residues: CASKQGFNYGYTF.

V is TRBV5-1 and J is TRBJ1-2; D is unresolved. V dropped 7 bases and J dropped 6 bases, with 19 bases sitting between them. The CDR3 consists of 14 residues. CDR1 is SGHRS, CDR2 YFSETQ, per germline. The CDR3 loop is CASYSWVSEDGYTF. The CDR3 DNA sequence: TGCGCCAGCTACTCCTGGGTCAGCGAAGATGGCTACACCTTC.

The chain carries TRBV19 and TRBJ2-1; D is undetermined. This CDR3 contains 14 residues. In germline, CDR1 is LNHDA, CDR2 SQIVND (reference sequence). V was trimmed by 5 bases and J by 7 bases, leaving 15 bases between them. CDR3 sequence: CASSLNLLSNEQFF. The CDR3 DNA reads as TGTGCCAGTAGTCTGAACCTACTGAGTAATGAGCAGTTCTTC. Full variable domain (outside the CDR3, taken from reference TRBV19 and TRBJ2-1): DGGITQSPKYLFRKEGQNVTLSCEQNLNHDAMYWYRQDPGQGLRLIYYSQIVNDFQKGDIAEGYSVSREKKESFPLTVTSAQKNPTAFYLCASSLNLLSNEQFFGPGTRLTVL.

The chain is built from TRBV29-1 and TRBJ2-7, with TRBD1 as a possible D gene (6 bases). With 0 bases removed from V and 5 bases from J, the gap between germline ends came to 11 bases. Germline loops: CDR1 SQVTM, CDR2 ANQGSEA. This CDR3 has 13 residues. Here the CDR3 DNA reads TGCAGCGTTGAAGATCGACAGGCTGACGAGCAGTACTTC. Translating it yields CSVEDRQADEQYF.

The CDR3 loop is CASSPGISSSSYNSPLHF. CDR3 DNA sequence: TGCGCCAGCAGCCCCGGGATATCCTCGAGCTCCTATAATTCACCCCTCCACTTT. The rearrangement joins TRBV4-1 to TRBJ1-6; D is unresolved. The germline gives CDR1 MGHRA, CDR2 YSYEKL. The V end was cut by 4 bases, the J end by 0 bases, with 16 bases between. CDR3 length: 18 residues.